Shown below are 11 T cell receptor beta chains from a single sample sequenced in a study of response to subunit inactivated influenza vaccine. Each CDR3 protein gets one entry after TCRdb re-called the RT-PCR reads with MiXCR. The sample shows about 540,000 distinct CDR3 sequences, under 25% of them seen only once. This sample was also put to use in a study of T cells expressing NK-cell markers. That work adds: Scientists made TCR beta cDNA using 5'RACE template switching with UMIs.

Material: CD4+ T cells sorted from PBMCs, obtained about 13 days after vaccination. These receptors came from a man aged 50 to 60 who received an inactivated influenza vaccine.

The V and J genes are TRBV12-3 or TRBV12-4 and TRBJ1-1; a possible D gene is TRBD1 (5 bases). V was cut by 2 bases and J by 4 bases, with 11 bases left in between. The CDR3 is 14 residues long. The CDR3: CASSLWGRGTEAFF. The CDR3 nucleotides are TGTGCCAGCAGTTTATGGGGGAGGGGCACTGAAGCTTTCTTT.

The chain links TRBV6-2 or TRBV6-3 to TRBJ2-7; TRBD2 matches at 11 bases. V was pared by 7 bases and J by 2 bases, with 4 bases of the junction left unmatched. CDR3 length: 14 residues. Germline V CDR1 and CDR2: MNHEY, SVGEGT. CDR3 nucleotide sequence: TGTGCCAGCACCCTAGCGGGAGGTACCTACGAGCAGTACTTC. Residues: CASTLAGGTYEQYF.

The CDR3 DNA is TGTGCCAGCAGCTTAGGGACAGGAACATCCTACGAGCAGTACTTC. Its protein product is CASSLGTGTSYEQYF. The rearrangement links TRBV11-3 to TRBJ2-7; 7 bases fit TRBD1. J was trimmed by 1 base and V by 1 base; bases with no gene match: 4. CDR1 and CDR2 (germline): SGHNT, YENEEA. The CDR3 loop spans 15 amino acids.

CDR3 in amino acids: CAWQNRAGANVLTF. CDR3 bases: TGTGCCTGGCAGAACAGGGCTGGGGCCAACGTCCTGACTTTC. This chain links TRBV30 with TRBJ2-6; TRBD1 is a possible D gene (6 bases). Germline V gene lookup returns CDR1 GTSNPN and CDR2 SVGIG (reference sequence). The ends were cut back, 5 bases at V and 2 bases at J, with 10 bases in the middle. This CDR3 is built from 14 residues.

The chain has TRBV7-7 and TRBJ2-2; 9 bases fit TRBD1. Germline V gives CDR1 SSHAT, CDR2 FNYEAQ (reference sequence). V lost 5 bases, J lost 4 bases, and 2 bases stayed unmatched. The CDR3 totals 14 residues. The CDR3 nucleotides read TGTGCCAGCAGCCGACAGGGGGTCACCGGGGAGCTGTTTTTT. Translation gives CASSRQGVTGELFF.

Only a few counts were recorded for this clonotype. The chain links TRBV6-2 or TRBV6-3 to TRBJ1-6; no reliable D call. The germline gives CDR1 MNHEY, CDR2 SVGEGT. The CDR3 loop spans 13 amino acids. V was clipped by 7 bases and J by 9 bases, with 13 bases between them. The CDR3: CASTYEDFSPLHF. Here the CDR3 DNA reads TGTGCCAGCACTTATGAGGATTTTTCACCCCTCCACTTT.

This clonotype was seen more than once but under ten times. The J gene is TRBJ2-5, the V gene TRBV6-1; 9 bases fit TRBD2. CDR3 length: 14 residues. Germline V gives CDR1 MNHNS, CDR2 SASEGT. The V and J ends lost 7 bases and 5 bases, in that order; junction bases with no gene match: 8. CDR3 in DNA: TGTGCCAGCAATCGCGGGGGGGGCATGGAGACCCAGTACTTC. Protein product: CASNRGGGMETQYF.

This clonotype has just a few counts. The chain employs TRBV20-1 and TRBJ2-7; TRBD2 aligns across 8 bases. The CDR3 covers 13 residues. Germline V gives CDR1 DFQATT, CDR2 SNEGSKA (reference sequence). After removal of 2 bases from V and 4 bases from J, the junction contained 4 bases not matched to a gene. The CDR3 DNA reads TGCAGTGCTAGATTAGCGGGACGATACGAGCAGTACTTC. Encoded protein: CSARLAGRYEQYF.

In this sample, this clonotype turned up a few times. The CDR3 loop is CASSYKTGSSYNEQFF. CDR3 nucleotide sequence: TGCGCCAGCAGCTATAAGACAGGGAGCTCCTACAATGAGCAGTTCTTC. The gene calls are TRBV5-1 and TRBJ2-1, with TRBD1 matching over 7 bases. V gave up 3 bases and J gave up 0 bases; unmatched junction bases: 6. The CDR3 has 16 amino acids. CDR1 SGHRS and CDR2 YFSETQ come from the germline V gene.

This chain links TRBV11-2 with TRBJ2-3; D may be TRBD2 (5 bases). The germline gives CDR1 SGHAT, CDR2 FQNNGV. The CDR3 spans 15 residues. Trimming shortened V by 5 bases and J by 2 bases, and 14 bases separated the two germline ends. CDR3 coding DNA: TGTGCCAGCAGCCCCTACGGGATTGTCACAGATACGCAGTATTTT. Its translation: CASSPYGIVTDTQYF.

The genes are TRBV27 and TRBJ2-5; D gene ambiguous. CDR1 MNHEY and CDR2 SMNVEV come from the germline V gene (reference sequence). Trimming cost V 5 bases and J 0 bases, with 4 bases left between them. CDR3 size: 12 residues. CDR3 sequence: CASSPHQETQYF. CDR3 coding DNA: TGTGCCAGCAGTCCACACCAAGAGACCCAGTACTTC.